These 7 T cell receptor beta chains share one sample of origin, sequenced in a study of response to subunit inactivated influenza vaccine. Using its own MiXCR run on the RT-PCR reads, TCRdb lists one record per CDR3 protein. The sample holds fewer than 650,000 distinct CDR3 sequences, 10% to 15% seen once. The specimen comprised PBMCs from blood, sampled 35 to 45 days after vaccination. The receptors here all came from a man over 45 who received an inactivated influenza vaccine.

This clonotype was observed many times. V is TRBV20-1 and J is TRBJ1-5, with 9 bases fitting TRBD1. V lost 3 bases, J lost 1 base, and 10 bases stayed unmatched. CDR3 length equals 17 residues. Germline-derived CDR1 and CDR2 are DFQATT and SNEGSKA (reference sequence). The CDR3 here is CSARGDRATLSNQPQHF. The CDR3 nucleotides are TGCAGTGCTAGGGGGGACAGGGCGACCCTAAGCAATCAGCCCCAGCATTTT.

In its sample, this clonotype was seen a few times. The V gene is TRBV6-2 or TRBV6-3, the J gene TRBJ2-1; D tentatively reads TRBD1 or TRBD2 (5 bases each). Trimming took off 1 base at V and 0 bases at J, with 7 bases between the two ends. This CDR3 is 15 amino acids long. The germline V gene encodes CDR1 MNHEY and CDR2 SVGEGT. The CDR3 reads CASSYFGGSYNEQFF. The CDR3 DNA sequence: TGTGCCAGCAGTTACTTTGGGGGCTCCTACAATGAGCAGTTCTTC.

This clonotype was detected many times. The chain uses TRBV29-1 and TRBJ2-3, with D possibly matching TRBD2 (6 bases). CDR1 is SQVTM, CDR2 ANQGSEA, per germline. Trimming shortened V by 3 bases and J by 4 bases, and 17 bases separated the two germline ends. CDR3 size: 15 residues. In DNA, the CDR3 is TGCAGCGTTGAGGTGGCGGGAAGAAACCCAGATACGCAGTATTTT. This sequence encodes CSVEVAGRNPDTQYF.

The CDR3 DNA reads as TGCAGTGCTAGTAGGGGAGGAACCGGGTATGAGCAGTTCTTC. Amino acids: CSASRGGTGYEQFF. The V gene is TRBV20-1, the J gene TRBJ2-1, with D possibly matching TRBD2 (6 bases). V lost 3 bases and J lost 8, with 17 bases in between. The germline gives CDR1 DFQATT, CDR2 SNEGSKA (reference sequence). The CDR3 spans 14 residues.

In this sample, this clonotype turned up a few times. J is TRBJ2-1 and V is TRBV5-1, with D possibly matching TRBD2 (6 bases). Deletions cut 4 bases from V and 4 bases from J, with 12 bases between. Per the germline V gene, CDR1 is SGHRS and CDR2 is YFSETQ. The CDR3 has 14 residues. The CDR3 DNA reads TGCGCCAGCAGCCCGGGGACTCCGTACAATGAGCAGTTCTTC. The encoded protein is CASSPGTPYNEQFF.

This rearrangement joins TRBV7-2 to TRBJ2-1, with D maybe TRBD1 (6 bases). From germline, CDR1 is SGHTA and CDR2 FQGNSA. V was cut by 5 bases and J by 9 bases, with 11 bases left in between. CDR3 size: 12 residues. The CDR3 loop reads CASSPDRIEQFF. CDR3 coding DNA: TGTGCCAGCAGCCCCGACAGGATTGAGCAGTTCTTC.

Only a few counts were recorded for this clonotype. CDR3 DNA: TGCAGTGCTCGCCTGACTAGCGCCAAAAACATTCAGTACTTC. It is translated as CSARLTSAKNIQYF. J is TRBJ2-4 and V is TRBV20-1; 7 bases align to TRBD2. Germline trimming cut 5 bases from V and 1 base from J; bases unmatched to any gene: 5. The CDR3 is 14 residues long. Germline lookup yields CDR1 DFQATT and CDR2 SNEGSKA (reference sequence).